The 32 T cell receptor beta chains below all came from one sample that was sequenced in a study of blood T cell repertoires in COVID-19. Clones were read by immunoSEQ multiplex PCR, and TCRdb kept only the in-frame ones, dropping some. This table holds roughly 75,000 clones, approximately 85% found once. Sequencing input: peripheral blood. The receptors come from a man aged 50-59 years with COVID-19, enrolled during active disease.

The rearrangement joins TRBV4-1 to TRBJ1-3; D is undetermined. This CDR3 spans 14 amino acids. V was cut by 4 bases and J by 7 bases, with 14 bases left in between. Germline CDR1 and CDR2: MGHRA and YSYEKL. CDR3 nucleotide sequence: TGCGCCAGCAGCCTGACATACAGCGGGAACACCATATATTTT. Its protein product is CASSLTYSGNTIYF.

This clone was counted once. V usage is TRBV4-1 and J usage is TRBJ1-2; D is unclear. CDR3 size: 15 residues. Trimming took off 0 bases at V and 5 bases at J, with 13 bases between the two ends. Per the germline V gene, CDR1 is MGHRA and CDR2 is YSYEKL. The CDR3 sequence is CASSQEPGAGYGYTF. CDR3 in DNA: TGCGCCAGCAGCCAAGAGCCAGGAGCGGGGTATGGCTACACCTTC.

The rearrangement joins TRBV5-1 to TRBJ2-2, with D tentatively TRBD2 (5 bases). Germline V gene data show CDR1 as SGHRS and CDR2 as YFSETQ. V lost 1 base and J lost 3, with 10 bases in between. This CDR3 comprises 15 residues. CDR3 DNA sequence: TGCGCCAGCAGCTTGAGAGGGAGCGACACCGGGGAGCTGTTTTTT. Translating it yields CASSLRGSDTGELFF.

This chain links TRBV9 with TRBJ1-4; maybe TRBD1 (5 bases). CDR1 and CDR2 (germline): SGDLS, YYNGEE. V lost 4 bases to trimming and J lost 8 bases, with 21 bases between them. This CDR3 is built from 16 residues. The CDR3 region is CASSPRLGTRSEKLFF. The CDR3 region has the DNA TGTGCCAGCAGCCCCCGTCTGGGGACTCGAAGCGAAAAACTGTTTTTT.

V and J are TRBV6-5 and TRBJ1-2; possible D gene TRBD1, 6 bases. This CDR3 spans 14 amino acids. Trimming pared 2 bases from V and 3 bases from J, leaving 10 bases between. Germline CDR1 MNHEY, CDR2 SVGAGI. CDR3 loop: CASSYGGSDYGYTF. The DNA of the CDR3 is TGTGCCAGCAGTTACGGGGGCTCAGACTATGGCTACACCTTC.

This rearrangement joins TRBV25-1 to TRBJ1-2; 9 bases agree with TRBD1. This CDR3 is built from 14 residues. Germline V lookup: CDR1 MGHDK, CDR2 SYGVNS. The V gene end was trimmed by 7 bases and the J gene end by 8 bases; junction bases not matched to a gene: 11. CDR3 in amino acids: CASTPSGTGLGYTF. The CDR3 bases are TGTGCCAGCACCCCATCAGGGACAGGGTTGGGCTACACCTTC.

The chain employs TRBV29-1 and TRBJ1-4; D not resolved. CDR1 is SQVTM, CDR2 ANQGSEA, per germline. V was cut by 0 bases and J by 7 bases, with 9 bases left in between. The CDR3 has 13 residues. CDR3 nucleotides: TGCAGCGTTGAAGATTCGCGCGGTGAAAAACTGTTTTTT. Encoded protein: CSVEDSRGEKLFF.

In DNA form, the CDR3 reads TGTGCCAGCAGCCCAAGAGACGGACAGGGTGCTGAAGCTTTCTTT. Protein sequence: CASSPRDGQGAEAFF. The gene calls are TRBV5-6 and TRBJ1-1, with 8 positions matching TRBD1. This CDR3 spans 15 amino acids. V shed 4 bases, J shed 6 bases, and the junction held 11 bases outside the gene matches. The germline gives CDR1 SGHDT, CDR2 YYEEEE.

V and J are TRBV3-1 (or the pseudogene TRBV3-2) and TRBJ2-5; D is ambiguous. With 1 base removed from V and 5 bases from J, the gap between germline ends came to 11 bases. The CDR3 consists of 14 residues. Germline V lookup: CDR1 LGHDT, CDR2 YNNKEL (reference sequence). CDR3 in amino acids: CASSQVPGVETQYF. Here the CDR3 DNA reads TGTGCCAGCAGCCAAGTTCCAGGTGTTGAGACCCAGTACTTC.

The table lists this clone with a count of one. The chain links TRBV28 to TRBJ1-1; D is possibly TRBD1 (5 bases). In germline, CDR1 is MDHEN, CDR2 SYDVKM. Trimming shortened V by 3 bases and J by 0 bases, and 11 bases separated the two germline ends. The CDR3 loop spans 15 amino acids. As DNA, the CDR3 is TGTGCCAGCAGTTTTGCGGGGACCCTGAACACTGAAGCTTTCTTT. Protein: CASSFAGTLNTEAFF.

The V gene is TRBV7-9, the J gene TRBJ2-7, with TRBD2 matching over 9 bases. The ends lost 5 bases at V and 5 bases at J; junction bases unmatched: 16. The CDR3 is 17 amino acids. The germline V gene encodes CDR1 SEHNR and CDR2 FQNEAQ (reference sequence). The chain's CDR3 is CASSPKPREGSINEQYF. CDR3 bases: TGTGCCAGCAGCCCCAAACCGCGGGAGGGGTCCATCAACGAGCAGTACTTC. Supplemented by reference TRBV7-9 and TRBJ2-7, the full variable domain reads DTGVSQNPRHKITKRGQNVTFRCDPISEHNRLYWYRQTLGQGPEFLTYFQNEAQLEKSRLLSDRFSAERPKGSFSTLEIQRTEQGDSAMYLCASSPKPREGSINEQYFGPGTRLTVT.

The CDR3 DNA reads as TGCGCCAGCAGTCAATCAAATGGTAGCGGGGGCTCCTACGAGCAGTACTTC. Translation gives CASSQSNGSGGSYEQYF. This sequence joins TRBV23-1 and TRBJ2-7; 9 nucleotides line up with TRBD2. TRBV23-1 is an open reading frame, and its role is uncertain. This CDR3 is built from 17 residues. V gave up 0 bases and J gave up 0 bases; unmatched junction bases: 6.

V and J are TRBV7-9 and TRBJ1-4, with D perhaps matching TRBD1 (5 bases). V shed 5 bases and J shed 0 bases, with 10 bases lying between them. CDR1 and CDR2 from the germline V gene are SEHNR and FQNEAQ (reference sequence). There are 15 residues in the CDR3. CDR3 DNA sequence: TGTGCCAGCAGCCTGACAGCTGCAACTAATGAAAAACTGTTTTTT. This encodes CASSLTAATNEKLFF.

The V call is TRBV4-3, the J call TRBJ1-1; TRBD1 might be the D (6 bases). The V gene lost 4 bases and the J gene lost 3 bases, with 15 bases spanning the gap. The CDR3 covers 15 residues. In germline, CDR1 is LGHNA, CDR2 YSLEER. The CDR3, as DNA: TGCGCCAGCAGCCGAACAGGGCCTGGGGACACTGAAGCTTTCTTT. It is translated as CASSRTGPGDTEAFF.

This clone was detected only a few times. The chain uses TRBV28 and TRBJ1-6; TRBD1 might be the D (6 bases). The CDR3 contains 16 residues. V lost 2 bases to trimming and J lost 8 bases, with 16 bases between them. The V gene's germline CDR1 is MDHEN and CDR2 SYDVKM. CDR3 sequence reads: CASSLRGSRVHSPLHF. For the CDR3, the DNA is TGTGCCAGCAGTTTAAGGGGGAGTAGGGTGCATTCACCCCTCCACTTT.

The chain combines TRBV30 with TRBJ2-1; D ambiguous. V dropped 3 bases and J dropped 8 bases, with 8 bases sitting between them. CDR3 length: 11 amino acids. CDR1 and CDR2 from the germline V gene are GTSNPN and SVGIG (reference sequence). CDR3 DNA sequence: TGTGCCTGGAGCCCCGAGGATGAGCAGTTCTTC. Residues: CAWSPEDEQFF.

The chain uses TRBV7-2 and TRBJ1-1, with 8 bases identical to TRBD1. CDR1 is SGHTA and CDR2 is FQGNSA in the germline V gene. The CDR3 runs 16 residues. Trimming cost V 4 bases and J 2 bases; bases outside gene matches: 9. CDR3 region: CASSSRTGKFNTEAFF. CDR3 DNA sequence: TGTGCCAGCAGCTCCCGGACAGGGAAATTTAACACTGAAGCTTTCTTT.

This chain joins TRBV19 and TRBJ2-5; 11 bases are a match to TRBD2. The V gene end was trimmed by 5 bases and the J gene end by 5 bases; junction bases not matched to a gene: 4. This CDR3 has 14 residues. The germline CDR1 and CDR2 sequences are LNHDA and SQIVND (reference sequence). DNA of the CDR3: TGTGCCAGTAGTGGGAGACTAGCGGGGGAGACCCAGTACTTC. This translates into CASSGRLAGETQYF.

This rearrangement joins TRBV28 to TRBJ2-5, with TRBD1 matching 10 bases. The V and J ends lost 2 bases and 5 bases, in that order; junction bases with no gene match: 5. CDR3 length equals 15 residues. Germline CDR1 MDHEN, CDR2 SYDVKM. The CDR3 is CASSLVGQGLETQYF. CDR3 nucleotides: TGTGCCAGCAGTTTAGTGGGACAGGGGTTGGAGACCCAGTACTTC.

Comments on this clone: Other DNA sequences in the same sample also yield this CDR3. The J gene is TRBJ1-3, the V gene TRBV14; 9 bases align to TRBD1. Germline V CDR1 and CDR2: SGHDN, FVKESK. V was pared by 2 bases and J by 8 bases, with 7 bases of the junction left unmatched. This CDR3 comprises 15 residues. The CDR3 reads CASSQFRDRVYTIYF. The DNA of the CDR3 is TGTGCCAGCAGCCAATTCCGGGACAGGGTGTACACCATATATTTT. Full variable domain (missing parts from reference TRBV14 and TRBJ1-3): EAGVTQFPSHSVIEKGQTVTLRCDPISGHDNLYWYRRVMGKEIKFLLHFVKESKQDESGMPNNRFLAERTGGTYSTLKVQPAELEDSGVYFCASSQFRDRVYTIYFGEGSWLTVV.

In this sample, this clone turned up a few times. The chain has TRBV5-1 and TRBJ1-3; 7 bases are a match to TRBD1. This CDR3 contains 13 residues. CDR1 and CDR2 (germline): SGHRS, YFSETQ. V lost 4 bases to trimming and J lost 6 bases; unmatched junction nucleotides: 4. The CDR3 bases are TGCGCCAGCAGCGTGGACAGGTCAAACACCATATATTTT. It yields the protein CASSVDRSNTIYF.

This chain connects TRBV7-9 to TRBJ1-2, with a tentative D call TRBD1 (6 bases). The CDR3 has 14 amino acids. Germline V CDR1 and CDR2: SEHNR, FQNEAQ (reference sequence). V lost 6 bases to trimming and J lost 8 bases, with 19 bases between them. The CDR3 loop reads CASRGRGAKNGYTF. CDR3 bases: TGTGCCAGCAGAGGCCGGGGGGCTAAAAACGGCTACACCTTC.

The chain has TRBV24-1 and TRBJ2-1, with TRBD1 as a possible D gene (6 bases). V was shortened by 2 bases and J by 3 bases, with 22 bases between the two germline ends. Germline CDR1 is KGHDR and CDR2 is SFDVKD. The CDR3 extends over 19 amino acids. CDR3: CATSDSRPHRDTLYNEQFF. CDR3 coding DNA: TGTGCCACCAGTGATTCCAGACCCCACCGGGACACGCTCTACAATGAGCAGTTCTTC.

V is TRBV5-6 and J is TRBJ1-1, with D possibly being TRBD1 (6 bases). With 1 base removed from V and 5 bases from J, the gap between germline ends came to 12 bases. This CDR3 comprises 14 residues. The germline V gene encodes CDR1 SGHDT and CDR2 YYEEEE. CDR3 in amino acids: CASSLTGPWTEAFF. DNA for the CDR3: TGTGCCAGCAGCTTGACAGGGCCTTGGACTGAAGCTTTCTTT.

This sequence joins TRBV19 and TRBJ1-1; no definite D call. Germline assignment: CDR1 LNHDA and CDR2 SQIVND (reference sequence). The V and J ends lost 6 bases and 1 base respectively, with 15 bases between them. This CDR3 spans 15 amino acids. CDR3 DNA sequence: TGTGCCAGTAGCTGGGGAAACCGGGAGAACACTGAAGCTTTCTTT. It is translated as CASSWGNRENTEAFF.

The CDR3 protein is CASTDRVGYEQYF. The CDR3 bases are TGTGCCAGTACGGACAGGGTGGGCTACGAGCAGTACTTC. The chain has TRBV19 and TRBJ2-7, with 8 bases that match TRBD1. The CDR3 is made up of 13 amino acids. The ends lost 7 bases at V and 3 bases at J; junction bases unmatched: 5. Germline CDR1 is LNHDA and CDR2 is SQIVND (reference sequence).

This clone appeared a few times. V is TRBV5-1 and J is TRBJ1-2; 7 nucleotides align to TRBD1. The CDR3 extends over 14 amino acids. CDR1 is SGHRS, CDR2 YFSETQ, per germline. Unmatched junction bases numbered 1, after V lost 2 bases and J lost 0 bases. The CDR3 sequence: CASSLGQANYGYTF. DNA for the CDR3: TGCGCCAGCAGCTTAGGACAGGCTAACTATGGCTACACCTTC.

The chain employs TRBV3-1 (or the pseudogene TRBV3-2) and TRBJ2-5; 15 nucleotides align to TRBD2. V was pared by 3 bases and J by 4 bases, with 3 bases of the junction left unmatched. The germline V gene encodes CDR1 LGHDT and CDR2 YNNKEL (reference sequence). This CDR3 comprises 16 residues. The CDR3 loop is CASSHGLAGGVETQYF. The CDR3 bases are TGTGCCAGCAGCCATGGACTAGCGGGAGGGGTAGAGACCCAGTACTTC.

This clone was seen more than once but under ten times. The chain couples TRBV2 to TRBJ2-7, with D tentatively TRBD2 (6 bases). The CDR3 totals 15 residues. Germline values: CDR1 SNHLY, CDR2 FYNNEI. Trimming removed 7 bases at V and 2 bases at J, with 18 bases between. The CDR3 sequence is CASNSLREETYEQYF. DNA for the CDR3: TGTGCCAGCAACTCCCTTAGGGAGGAAACCTACGAGCAGTACTTC. Full variable domain (remainder filled in from reference TRBV2 and TRBJ2-7): EPEVTQTPSHQVTQMGQEVILRCVPISNHLYFYWYRQILGQKVEFLVSFYNNEISEKSEIFDDQFSVERPDGSNFTLKIRSTKLEDSAMYFCASNSLREETYEQYFGPGTRLTVT.

The chain couples TRBV5-1 to TRBJ2-1, with TRBD1 as a possible D gene (7 bases). Per germline, CDR1 SGHRS and CDR2 YFSETQ. CDR3 length: 16 amino acids. Trimming took 5 bases from V and 6 from J, leaving 21 bases between them. CDR3: CASSRGTDVEGNEQFF. DNA for the CDR3: TGCGCCAGCAGTCGCGGGACAGACGTTGAGGGCAATGAGCAGTTCTTC.

The V and J genes are TRBV28 and TRBJ2-7, with D possibly being TRBD1 (5 bases). V lost 6 bases and J lost 4, with 16 bases in between. The CDR3 covers 14 residues. Germline CDR1 reads MDHEN; CDR2 reads SYDVKM. CDR3 protein: CASSRQIGQYEQYF. In nucleotides, the CDR3 is TGTGCCAGCAGCCGCCAGATTGGACAATACGAGCAGTACTTC.

About this clone itself: The junction departs from germline at one end; a sequencing error may be responsible. The chain uses TRBV7-2 and TRBJ2-7; maybe TRBD2 (5 bases). The length of the CDR3 is 15 residues. Germline lookup yields CDR1 SGHTA and CDR2 FQGNSA. CDR3 sequence (DNA): TGTGCCAGCAGCCAAGAGACTAACCCCTCCTCCGAGCAGTACTTC. This gives the protein CASSQETNPSSEQYF. Variable domain in full (rest from reference TRBV7-2 and TRBJ2-7): GAGVSQSPSNKVTEKGKDVELRCDPISGHTALYWYRQSLGQGLEFLIYFQGNSAPDKSGLPSDRFSAERTGGSVSTLTIQRTQQEDSAVYLCASSQETNPSSEQYFGPGTRLTVT.